This T cell receptor beta chain was sequenced in a study of T cells in Graves' hyperthyroidism and ophthalmopathy. Whole-study context: Blood from the periphery was taken at initial diagnosis, before any treatment.

Reasons for excluding patients were uncontrolled infection, other autoimmune disease, pregnancy or lactation. The source of the PBMCs was over 8.5 ml of fresh peripheral blood. The CDR3 loop spans 14 amino acids. The V end lost 0 bases, the J end lost 5 bases, and 11 bases lay between the germline ends. Germline V gives CDR1 ENHRY, CDR2 SYGVKD. Amplified TCR beta CDR3 regions came from RNA transcripts. The study used the HTBI primer set for a first-round RT-PCR of the TCR CDR3. Each CDR3 protein is one row after TCRdb ran MiXCR on the multiplex PCR reads. The table lists 300,000 to 400,000 distinct CDR3 sequences, 20% to 25% of them singletons. Whole-study results and caveats: Blood also contained most expanded thyroid clonotypes above 0.001.

On this clonotype itself: The target antigen is unknown.

What was sequenced was blood. The TCR comes from a woman in her fifties or sixties with Graves' hyperthyroidism. The V call is TRBV10-3, the J call TRBJ2-7, with unresolved D. The CDR3 region is CAISESTLLHEQYF. CDR3 sequence (DNA): TGTGCCATCAGTGAGTCGACTCTCTTGCACGAGCAGTACTTC.